This T cell receptor (beta chain) came from a study of T cell changes during pregnancy in multiple sclerosis. Libraries were prepared by immunoSEQ multiplex PCR; TCRdb keeps only in-frame clonotypes and omits some of them. The profile shows around 69,000 clones, 92% of them singletons. Trimming took off 4 bases at V and 0 bases at J, with 7 bases between the two ends. This CDR3 region has 14 residues. Germline assignment: CDR1 WSHSY and CDR2 SAAADI. This specimen was peripheral blood, taken in the first trimester of pregnancy. The chain uses TRBV10-2 and TRBJ1-3; D remains ambiguous. The receptor's source is a female donor with multiple sclerosis, enrolled in a pregnancy study. The CDR3 loop reads CASSGLLSGNTIYF. The CDR3 coding sequence is TGCGCCAGCAGTGGACTCCTCTCTGGAAACACCATATATTTT.